This paragraph reports one TCR beta chain. Its antigen is as yet unknown. The TCR library protocol was used to attach unique molecular identifiers. These identifiers were attached to individual cDNA molecules. Each CDR3 protein is one row after TCRdb ran MiXCR on the 5' RACE reads. The sample includes around 83,000 distinct CDR3 sequences, approximately 12% of them seen just once. The data originate from a study of early T cells in non-severe SARS-CoV-2 infection. Study in general: Investigators sequenced bulk RNA drawn from unsorted whole blood, and chains remained unpaired. Study-wide results and caveats: Database matching using VDJdb favored anti-spike CD8 responses, with private and CD4 specificities left missing.

The material was whole blood, obtained at baseline. The TCR comes from an adult who was a healthcare worker with PCR-confirmed SARS-CoV-2 infection or an uninfected control (not recorded which).

CDR3 DNA sequence: TGTGCCAGTAGTCTCCGACAGTTAGATGAGCAGTTCTTC. Its translation: CASSLRQLDEQFF. The chain joins TRBV19 to TRBJ2-1; the D gene is possibly TRBD1 (5 bases). V was pared by 5 bases and J by 8 bases, with 13 bases between. Germline lookup yields CDR1 LNHDA and CDR2 SQIVND (reference sequence). This CDR3 contains 13 residues.